The present TCR beta chain was sequenced within a study of post-analysis software for immune sequencing data. Study observations and caveats: Controls had lower frequencies than patients of a handful of TRBV segments, which included TRBV5-6, TRBV5-1 and TRBV20-1. Strong co-clustering by F measure linked samples that shared a preparation batch.

The CDR3 has 11 amino acids. The germline gives CDR1 SQVTM, CDR2 ANQGSEA. Unique molecular identifiers featured in each of the TCR beta cDNA libraries. MiXCR was run by TCRdb on the PCR reads, yielding one entry per CDR3 protein. The sample holds 700,000 to 900,000 distinct CDR3 sequences, roughly 46% seen once. For this clonotype: The antigen is undetermined. A read error may account for a junction end that differs from germline.

Sequenced sample: blood. This clonotype was obtained from a girl between 10 and 17 years old with multiple sclerosis. V is TRBV29-1 and J is TRBJ2-3; a weak D match, TRBD2 (5 bases). The CDR3 nucleotides are TGCAGTGTTGGACTCTCGGATACGCAGTATTTT. This gives the protein CSVGLSDTQYF.